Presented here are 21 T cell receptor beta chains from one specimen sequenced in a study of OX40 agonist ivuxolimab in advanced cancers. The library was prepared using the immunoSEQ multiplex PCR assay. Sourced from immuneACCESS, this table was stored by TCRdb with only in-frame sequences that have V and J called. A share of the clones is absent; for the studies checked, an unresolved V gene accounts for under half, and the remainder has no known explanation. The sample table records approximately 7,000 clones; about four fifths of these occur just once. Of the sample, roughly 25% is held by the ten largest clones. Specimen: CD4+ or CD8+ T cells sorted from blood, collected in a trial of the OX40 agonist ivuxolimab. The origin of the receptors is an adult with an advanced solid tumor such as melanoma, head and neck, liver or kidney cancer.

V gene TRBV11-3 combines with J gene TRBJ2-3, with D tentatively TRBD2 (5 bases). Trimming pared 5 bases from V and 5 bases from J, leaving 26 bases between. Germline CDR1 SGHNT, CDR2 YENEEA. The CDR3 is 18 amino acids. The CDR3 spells CASSPSAGFASELDTQYF. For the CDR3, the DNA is TGTGCCAGCAGCCCATCGGCGGGCTTCGCGAGCGAACTAGATACGCAGTATTTT. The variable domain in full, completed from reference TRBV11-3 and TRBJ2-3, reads EAGVVQSPRYKIIEKKQPVAFWCNPISGHNTLYWYLQNLGQGPELLIRYENEEAVDDSQLPKDRFSAERLKGVDSTLKIQPAELGDSAVYLCASSPSAGFASELDTQYFGPGTRLTVL.

CDR3 region: CASSEWDRGYEQYF. The CDR3 DNA is TGTGCCAGCAGTGAATGGGACAGGGGCTACGAGCAGTACTTC. This chain joins TRBV2 and TRBJ2-7; TRBD1 aligns across 10 bases. The CDR3 extends over 14 amino acids. V lost 2 bases to trimming and J lost 3 bases; unmatched junction nucleotides: 1. Looked up from germline, CDR1 is SNHLY and CDR2 is FYNNEI.

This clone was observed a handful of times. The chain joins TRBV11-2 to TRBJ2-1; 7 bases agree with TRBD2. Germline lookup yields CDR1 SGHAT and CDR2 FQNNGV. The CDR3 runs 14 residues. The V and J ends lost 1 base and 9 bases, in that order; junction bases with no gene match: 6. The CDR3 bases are TGTGCCAGCAGCTTAGGGAGCGGGAACGGTGAGCAGTTCTTC. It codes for CASSLGSGNGEQFF. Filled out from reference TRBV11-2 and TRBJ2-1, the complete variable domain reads EAGVAQSPRYKIIEKRQSVAFWCNPISGHATLYWYQQILGQGPKLLIQFQNNGVVDDSQLPKDRFSAERLKGVDSTLKIQPAKLEDSAVYLCASSLGSGNGEQFFGPGTRLTVL.

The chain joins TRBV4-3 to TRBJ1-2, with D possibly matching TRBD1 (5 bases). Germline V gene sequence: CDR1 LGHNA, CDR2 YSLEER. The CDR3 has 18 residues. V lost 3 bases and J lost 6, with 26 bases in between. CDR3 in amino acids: CASSQEEGPGEGFDGYTF. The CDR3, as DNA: TGCGCCAGCAGCCAGGAAGAGGGACCAGGAGAGGGGTTTGATGGCTACACCTTC.

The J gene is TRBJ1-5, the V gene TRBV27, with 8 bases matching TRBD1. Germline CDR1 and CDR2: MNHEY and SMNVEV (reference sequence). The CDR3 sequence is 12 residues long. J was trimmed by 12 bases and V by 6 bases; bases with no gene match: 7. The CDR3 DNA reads TGTGCCAGCAGCCGGGACAGGATCAGCCAGCATTTT. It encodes CASSRDRISQHF.

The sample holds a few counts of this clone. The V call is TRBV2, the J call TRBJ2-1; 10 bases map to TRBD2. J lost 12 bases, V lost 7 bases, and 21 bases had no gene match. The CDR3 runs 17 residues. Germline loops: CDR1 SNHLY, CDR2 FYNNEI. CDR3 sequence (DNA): TGTGCCAGCAACATTCCGGGACTAGCGAGCTCCAGGGCGGGGCAGTTCTTC. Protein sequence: CASNIPGLASSRAGQFF.

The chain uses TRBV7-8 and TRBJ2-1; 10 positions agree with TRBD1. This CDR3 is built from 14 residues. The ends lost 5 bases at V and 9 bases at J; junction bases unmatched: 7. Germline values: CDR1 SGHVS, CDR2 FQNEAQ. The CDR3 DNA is TGTGCCAGCAGCCCCGGGACAGGGGCAAGTGAGCAGTTCTTC. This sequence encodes CASSPGTGASEQFF.

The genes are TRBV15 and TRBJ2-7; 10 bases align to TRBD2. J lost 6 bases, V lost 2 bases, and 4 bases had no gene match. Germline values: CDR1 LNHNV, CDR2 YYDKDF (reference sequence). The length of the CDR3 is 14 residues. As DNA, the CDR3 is TGTGCCACCAGCAGAAGCGGGAGGGCCGTCGAGCAGTACTTC. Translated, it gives CATSRSGRAVEQYF.

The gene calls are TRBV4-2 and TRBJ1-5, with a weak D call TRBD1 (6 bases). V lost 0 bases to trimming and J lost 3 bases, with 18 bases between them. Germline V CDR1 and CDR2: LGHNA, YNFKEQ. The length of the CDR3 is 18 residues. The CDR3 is CASSQDMFWTEDNQPQHF. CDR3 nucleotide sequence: TGTGCCAGCAGCCAAGATATGTTTTGGACAGAAGACAATCAGCCCCAGCATTTT.

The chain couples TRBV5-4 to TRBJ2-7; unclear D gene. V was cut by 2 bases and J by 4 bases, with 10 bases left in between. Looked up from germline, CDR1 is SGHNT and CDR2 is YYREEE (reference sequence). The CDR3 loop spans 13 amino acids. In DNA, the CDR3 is TGTGCCAGCAGCTTATCTTTGGGGTACGAGCAGTACTTC. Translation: CASSLSLGYEQYF.

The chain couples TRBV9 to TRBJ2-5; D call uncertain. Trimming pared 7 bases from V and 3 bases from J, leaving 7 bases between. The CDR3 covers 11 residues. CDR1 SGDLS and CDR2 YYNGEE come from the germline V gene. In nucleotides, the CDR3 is TGTGCCAGCGGGCAGAAAGAGACCCAGTACTTC. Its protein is CASGQKETQYF. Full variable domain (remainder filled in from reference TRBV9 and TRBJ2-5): DSGVTQTPKHLITATGQRVTLRCSPRSGDLSVYWYQQSLDQGLQFLIQYYNGEERAKGNILERFSAQQFPDLHSELNLSSLELGDSALYFCASGQKETQYFGPGTRLLVL.

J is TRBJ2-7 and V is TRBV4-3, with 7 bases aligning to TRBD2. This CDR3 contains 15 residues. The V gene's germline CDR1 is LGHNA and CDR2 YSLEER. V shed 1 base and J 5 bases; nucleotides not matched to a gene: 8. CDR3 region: CASSQVSSGAHEQYF. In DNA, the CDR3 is TGCGCCAGCAGCCAAGTGTCTAGCGGAGCCCACGAGCAGTACTTC.

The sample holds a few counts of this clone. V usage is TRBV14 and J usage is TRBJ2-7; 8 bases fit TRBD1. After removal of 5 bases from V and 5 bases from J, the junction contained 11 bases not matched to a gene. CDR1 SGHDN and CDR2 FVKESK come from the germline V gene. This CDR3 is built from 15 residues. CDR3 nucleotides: TGTGCCAGCAGCACCCCCGGGACAGGAATCCACGAGCAGTACTTC. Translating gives CASSTPGTGIHEQYF.

CDR3 residues: CASSKEQTPYYEQYF. CDR3 nucleotide sequence: TGTGCCAGCAGCAAAGAACAGACTCCCTACTACGAGCAGTACTTC. The chain uses TRBV21-1 and TRBJ2-7. TRBV21-1 is labeled a pseudogene. CDR3 size: 15 residues.

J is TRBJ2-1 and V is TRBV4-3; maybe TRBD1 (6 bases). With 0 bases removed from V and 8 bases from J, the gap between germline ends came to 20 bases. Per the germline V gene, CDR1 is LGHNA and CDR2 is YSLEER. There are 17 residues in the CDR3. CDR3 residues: CASSQEEQGHFVDEQFF. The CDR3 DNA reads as TGCGCCAGCAGCCAAGAAGAGCAGGGACATTTCGTCGATGAGCAGTTCTTC.

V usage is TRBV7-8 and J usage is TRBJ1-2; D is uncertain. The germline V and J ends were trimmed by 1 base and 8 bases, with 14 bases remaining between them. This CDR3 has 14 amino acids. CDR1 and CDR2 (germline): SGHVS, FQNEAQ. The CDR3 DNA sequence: TGTGCCAGCAGCTTAGGGTCGGGTAAAAGCGGCTACACCTTC. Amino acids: CASSLGSGKSGYTF.

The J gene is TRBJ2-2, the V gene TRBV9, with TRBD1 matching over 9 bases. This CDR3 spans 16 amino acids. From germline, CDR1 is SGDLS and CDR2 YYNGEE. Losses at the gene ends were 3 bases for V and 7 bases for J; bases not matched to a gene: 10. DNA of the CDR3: TGTGCCAGCAGCGACCGCGGACAGGGGTTCTTCGGGGAGCTGTTTTTT. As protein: CASSDRGQGFFGELFF.

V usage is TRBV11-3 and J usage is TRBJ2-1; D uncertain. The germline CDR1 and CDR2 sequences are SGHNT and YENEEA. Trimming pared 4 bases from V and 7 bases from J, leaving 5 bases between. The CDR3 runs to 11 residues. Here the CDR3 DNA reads TGTGCCAGCAGCTGGGTGAATGAGCAGTTCTTC. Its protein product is CASSWVNEQFF. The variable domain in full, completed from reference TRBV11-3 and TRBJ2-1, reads EAGVVQSPRYKIIEKKQPVAFWCNPISGHNTLYWYLQNLGQGPELLIRYENEEAVDDSQLPKDRFSAERLKGVDSTLKIQPAELGDSAVYLCASSWVNEQFFGPGTRLTVL.

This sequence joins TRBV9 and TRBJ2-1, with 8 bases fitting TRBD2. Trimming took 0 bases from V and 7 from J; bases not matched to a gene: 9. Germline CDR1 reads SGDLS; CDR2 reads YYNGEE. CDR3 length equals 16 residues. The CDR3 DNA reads TGTGCCAGCAGCGTAGTCCCAGCGGGAGATAGGAATGAGCAGTTCTTC. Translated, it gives CASSVVPAGDRNEQFF.

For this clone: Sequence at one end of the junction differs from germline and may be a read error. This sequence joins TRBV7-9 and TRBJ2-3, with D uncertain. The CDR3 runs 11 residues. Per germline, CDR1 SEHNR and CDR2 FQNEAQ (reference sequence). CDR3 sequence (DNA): TGTGCCAGCAGATTAGCAGATACGCAGTATTTT. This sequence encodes CASRLADTQYF.

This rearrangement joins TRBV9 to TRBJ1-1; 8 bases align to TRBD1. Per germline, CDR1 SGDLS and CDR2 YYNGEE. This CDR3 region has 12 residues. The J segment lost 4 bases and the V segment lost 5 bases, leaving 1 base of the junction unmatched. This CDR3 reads CASSTGGTEAFF. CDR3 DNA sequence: TGTGCCAGCAGTACAGGGGGCACTGAAGCTTTCTTT. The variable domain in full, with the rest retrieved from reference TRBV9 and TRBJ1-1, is DSGVTQTPKHLITATGQRVTLRCSPRSGDLSVYWYQQSLDQGLQFLIQYYNGEERAKGNILERFSAQQFPDLHSELNLSSLELGDSALYFCASSTGGTEAFFGQGTRLTVV.